One TCR beta chain is described in this entry. This sample is drawn from a study of T cell changes during pregnancy in multiple sclerosis. In germline, CDR1 is LGHNA, CDR2 YNFKEQ. The CDR3 is 15 amino acids. V dropped 4 bases and J dropped 1 base, with 13 bases sitting between them. Clones were sequenced by immunoSEQ multiplex PCR, and TCRdb holds only the in-frame ones, with some missing. The data hold tens of thousands of clones, with around 90% observed a single time. This sample comprised CD8+ T cells from peripheral blood mononuclear cells, obtained before pregnancy. The TCR comes from a female donor with multiple sclerosis, enrolled in a pregnancy study. The chain couples TRBV4-2 to TRBJ1-2, with D uncertain. CDR3 region: CASSPGGELNYGYTF. CDR3 DNA: TGTGCCAGCAGCCCAGGAGGCGAACTTAACTATGGCTACACCTTC.